These 22 T cell receptor beta chains were sequenced from one sample in a study of cytomegalovirus exposure and HLA in healthy donors. The PCR had 60 Vbeta and 13 Jbeta primers. The protocol was immunoSEQ multiplex PCR, while the TCRdb copy is restricted to in-frame clones and leaves out a portion. In the table there are approximately 130,000 clones, roughly 80% of which are singletons. Sequencing input: PBMCs. Receptors were obtained from a woman aged 40 to 50 in good health and CMV-seronegative.

The J gene is TRBJ2-7, the V gene TRBV2, with 8 bases fitting TRBD1. V trimming: 6 bases; J trimming: 4 bases; junction bases outside the gene matches: 11. The CDR3 sequence is 15 residues long. In germline, CDR1 is SNHLY, CDR2 FYNNEI. The CDR3 bases are TGTGCCAGCAGACCACAGACAGGGGCTCGGTACGAGCAGTACTTC. As protein: CASRPQTGARYEQYF.

The chain is built from TRBV4-3 and TRBJ2-5; no clear D gene. The V and J ends lost 0 bases and 2 bases respectively, with 10 bases between them. Germline V lookup: CDR1 LGHNA, CDR2 YSLEER. CDR3 size: 15 residues. The CDR3 region has the DNA TGCGCCAGCAGCCAAGAGGCTGTCAATCAAGAGACCCAGTACTTC. This codes for CASSQEAVNQETQYF.

The rearrangement joins TRBV29-1 to TRBJ1-1; no reliable D call. CDR3 length: 11 residues. V lost 6 bases and J 6 bases, leaving 11 bases between the germline ends. Germline CDR1 SQVTM, CDR2 ANQGSEA. CDR3 sequence reads: CSVEALPEAFF. CDR3 coding DNA: TGCAGCGTGGAGGCCCTCCCTGAAGCTTTCTTT.

The chain employs TRBV10-1 and TRBJ1-2; 7 bases fit TRBD1. Trimming at V came to 4 bases and at J to 4 bases, leaving 6 bases not matched to a gene. The CDR3 has 14 residues. Germline assignment: CDR1 WNHNN and CDR2 SYGVQD (reference sequence). In DNA form, the CDR3 reads TGCGCCAGCAGTGGCTGGGGGACAGTCTATGGCTACACCTTC. As protein: CASSGWGTVYGYTF.

The chain carries TRBV10-3 and TRBJ1-6, with 9 bases lining up with TRBD1. V shed 1 base, J shed 8 bases, and the junction held 3 bases outside the gene matches. This CDR3 region has 15 residues. Germline-derived CDR1 and CDR2 are ENHRY and SYGVKD. The CDR3 reads CAISELDRGDSPLHF. The CDR3 bases are TGTGCCATCAGTGAGTTAGACAGGGGGGATTCACCCCTCCACTTT.

This clone was found once. The V and J genes are TRBV9 and TRBJ2-1, with TRBD2 matching over 7 bases. The V and J ends lost 2 bases and 1 base, in that order; junction bases with no gene match: 12. Germline V lookup: CDR1 SGDLS, CDR2 YYNGEE. This CDR3 is built from 18 residues. The DNA of the CDR3 is TGTGCCAGCAGCGTCGGGGACTACCGAGGGTCTTCCTACAATGAGCAGTTCTTC. Protein sequence: CASSVGDYRGSSYNEQFF.

The chain is built from TRBV12-5 and TRBJ2-7; D gene ambiguous. CDR3 length: 12 amino acids. Germline loops: CDR1 LGHNT, CDR2 FRNRAP. Trimming left V 5 bases short and J 4 bases short, with 9 bases between. DNA of the CDR3: TGTGCTAGTGGTCCGAACAGTTACGAGCAGTACTTC. The encoded protein is CASGPNSYEQYF.

V usage is TRBV6-6 and J usage is TRBJ2-5; tentatively, D is TRBD1 (5 bases). Between the trimmed V and J ends, which lost 6 bases and 14 bases, there was a span of 16 bases. Germline V gene data show CDR1 as MNHNY and CDR2 as SVGAGI (reference sequence). There are 11 residues in the CDR3. The chain's CDR3 is CASSSEAGFYF. In DNA, the CDR3 is TGTGCCAGCAGCTCCGAGGCAGGGTTTTACTTC.

V usage is TRBV4-1 and J usage is TRBJ1-1; D remains ambiguous. Germline-derived CDR1 and CDR2 are MGHRA and YSYEKL. With 5 bases removed from V and 0 bases from J, the gap between germline ends came to 16 bases. CDR3 size: 16 residues. CDR3 sequence reads: CASSMYIVFMNTEAFF. In DNA form, the CDR3 reads TGCGCCAGCAGCATGTACATTGTTTTCATGAACACTGAAGCTTTCTTT.

V usage is TRBV6-5 and J usage is TRBJ2-7; weak D call: TRBD2 (6 bases). The germline V gene has CDR1 MNHEY and CDR2 SVGAGI. V was clipped by 6 bases and J by 7 bases, with 22 bases between them. The CDR3 is 15 residues long. The CDR3 bases are TGTGCCAGCAGCCAGGCCCACCCCCTAGCGCGGGAGCAGTACTTC. Translating gives CASSQAHPLAREQYF.

The chain recombines TRBV7-2 with TRBJ2-2; 8 bases fit TRBD1. The DNA end favors TRBJ1-3, so the J call may be wrong. Looked up from germline, CDR1 is SGHTA and CDR2 is FQGNSA. CDR3 length equals 14 residues. The CDR3 DNA follows: TGTGCCAGCAGCCCGGACAGGGCGAGTTACACCATATATTTT. Protein: CASSPDRASYTIYF.

The chain joins TRBV10-3 to TRBJ2-5, with 8 positions matching TRBD1. The germline gives CDR1 ENHRY, CDR2 SYGVKD. V shed 10 bases and J 3 bases; nucleotides not matched to a gene: 4. The CDR3 consists of 12 residues. The CDR3 loop is CASSGGEETQYF. The CDR3 DNA reads as TGTGCCAGTTCAGGGGGCGAAGAGACCCAGTACTTC.

The chain couples TRBV4-1 to TRBJ2-7, with TRBD2 identical over 9 bases. With 5 bases clipped from V and 0 bases from J, the junction kept 5 bases outside the gene matches. Germline V lookup: CDR1 MGHRA, CDR2 YSYEKL. The CDR3 spans 15 residues. The CDR3 reads CASSYRLAVSYEQYF. CDR3 in DNA: TGCGCCAGCAGCTACCGACTAGCGGTCTCCTACGAGCAGTACTTC.

The chain links TRBV6-5 to TRBJ1-2; the D gene is possibly TRBD1 (5 bases). The germline gives CDR1 MNHEY, CDR2 SVGAGI. The ends were cut back, 5 bases at V and 4 bases at J, with 8 bases in the middle. There are 12 residues in the CDR3. As DNA, the CDR3 is TGTGCCAGCAGTATGGGACTCTATGGCTACACCTTC. Translating gives CASSMGLYGYTF.

J is TRBJ1-2 and V is TRBV2; TRBD1 is a possible D gene (5 bases). The CDR3 has 15 amino acids. The V gene lost 4 bases and the J gene lost 6 bases, with 18 bases spanning the gap. CDR1 and CDR2 (germline): SNHLY, FYNNEI. The CDR3 DNA reads TGTGCCAGCAGTGCACTTCCTCGGGGGATGAATGGCTACACCTTC. Amino acids: CASSALPRGMNGYTF.

The genes are TRBV4-3 and TRBJ2-7, with D tentatively TRBD2 (5 bases). V dropped 0 bases and J dropped 3 bases, with 12 bases sitting between them. Germline V gene lookup returns CDR1 LGHNA and CDR2 YSLEER. The CDR3 runs 15 residues. The CDR3 bases are TGCGCCAGCAGCCAAGATTGGAGGCAGCGCTACGAGCAGTACTTC. Its protein product is CASSQDWRQRYEQYF.

J is TRBJ2-7 and V is TRBV11-3; 11 bases are a match to TRBD1. Germline lookup yields CDR1 SGHNT and CDR2 YENEEA. The V segment lost 5 bases and the J segment 6 bases; nucleotides outside the gene matches: 6. There are 14 residues in the CDR3. Here the CDR3 reads CASSPRTGGGEQYF. CDR3 sequence (DNA): TGTGCCAGCAGCCCTCGGACAGGGGGCGGCGAGCAGTACTTC.

This clone was recorded only once. The rearrangement joins TRBV27 to TRBJ1-5; maybe TRBD1 (5 bases). The CDR3 sequence is 14 residues long. V was shortened by 2 bases and J by 0 bases, with 5 bases between the two germline ends. Germline V gene lookup returns CDR1 MNHEY and CDR2 SMNVEV (reference sequence). The CDR3 loop reads CASSLRGSNQPQHF. The DNA for the CDR3 is TGTGCCAGCAGTTTAAGGGGTAGCAATCAGCCCCAGCATTTT.

The CDR3: CASSSAGTSGAETQYF. The DNA of the CDR3 is TGTGCCAGCAGCTCGGCCGGGACTAGCGGGGCGGAGACCCAGTACTTC. The J gene is TRBJ2-5, the V gene TRBV13, with TRBD2 identical over 13 bases. The CDR3 extends over 16 amino acids. Per the germline V gene, CDR1 is PRHDT and CDR2 is FYEKMQ (reference sequence). V shed 4 bases, J shed 5 bases, and the junction held 7 bases outside the gene matches.

The chain combines TRBV18 with TRBJ2-3; 10 nucleotides agree with TRBD2. Looked up from germline, CDR1 is KGHSH and CDR2 is LQKENI. CDR3 length equals 16 residues. Trimming at V came to 3 bases and at J to 0 bases, leaving 3 bases not matched to a gene. DNA of the CDR3: TGTGCCAGCTCACCCGATAGCGGGGGGAGCACAGATACGCAGTATTTT. It specifies CASSPDSGGSTDTQYF.

This rearrangement joins TRBV9 to TRBJ2-7; TRBD1 agrees at 7 bases. The V gene end was trimmed by 4 bases and the J gene end by 5 bases; junction bases not matched to a gene: 12. Per the germline V gene, CDR1 is SGDLS and CDR2 is YYNGEE. There are 15 residues in the CDR3. Here the CDR3 reads CASSRTGAALDEQYF. DNA of the CDR3: TGTGCCAGCAGCAGAACAGGGGCCGCGCTCGACGAGCAGTACTTC.

The chain joins TRBV2 to TRBJ2-5, with D tentatively TRBD1 (5 bases). Trimming removed 3 bases from V and 5 bases from J, with 7 bases in between. There are 12 residues in the CDR3. The germline gives CDR1 SNHLY, CDR2 FYNNEI. The CDR3 DNA follows: TGTGCCAGCAGTGACAGGGCTGAGACCCAGTACTTC. Its translation is CASSDRAETQYF.